This T cell receptor (beta chain) was recovered during a study of blood T cell repertoires in COVID-19. Study background: Italy, Spain and the United States were the sources of the convalescent and acute COVID-19 samples. Nucleic acid was either cDNA or gDNA, and it came from T cells, B-cell-depleted T cells, or PBMCs.

The CDR3 consists of 11 residues. Germline V lookup: CDR1 KGHSH, CDR2 LQKENI. Trimming pared 3 bases from V and 6 bases from J, leaving 2 bases between. Some clones are missing from TCRdb's copy, which holds only in-frame ones; the method was immunoSEQ multiplex PCR. The sample records 55,000 to 75,000 clones, 82% being singletons. The chain carries TRBV18 and TRBJ2-2; D is unresolved. Sequencing was done on a sample of peripheral blood. This receptor was obtained from an elderly man with active COVID-19. The CDR3 here is CASSPSGELFF. The CDR3, as DNA: TGTGCCAGCTCACCCTCCGGGGAGCTGTTTTTT.